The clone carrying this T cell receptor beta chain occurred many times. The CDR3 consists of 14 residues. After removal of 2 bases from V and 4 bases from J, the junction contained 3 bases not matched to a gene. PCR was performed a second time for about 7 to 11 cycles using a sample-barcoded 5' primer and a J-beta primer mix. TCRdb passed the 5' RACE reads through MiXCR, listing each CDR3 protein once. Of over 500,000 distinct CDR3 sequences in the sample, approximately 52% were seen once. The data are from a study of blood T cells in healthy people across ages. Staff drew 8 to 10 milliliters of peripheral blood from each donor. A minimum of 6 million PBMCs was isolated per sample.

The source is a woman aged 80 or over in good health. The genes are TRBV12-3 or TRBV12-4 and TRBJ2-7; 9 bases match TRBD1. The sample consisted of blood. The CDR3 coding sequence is TGTGCCAGCAGTTTACTACAGGGGGCTTACGAGCAGTACTTC. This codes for CASSLLQGAYEQYF.